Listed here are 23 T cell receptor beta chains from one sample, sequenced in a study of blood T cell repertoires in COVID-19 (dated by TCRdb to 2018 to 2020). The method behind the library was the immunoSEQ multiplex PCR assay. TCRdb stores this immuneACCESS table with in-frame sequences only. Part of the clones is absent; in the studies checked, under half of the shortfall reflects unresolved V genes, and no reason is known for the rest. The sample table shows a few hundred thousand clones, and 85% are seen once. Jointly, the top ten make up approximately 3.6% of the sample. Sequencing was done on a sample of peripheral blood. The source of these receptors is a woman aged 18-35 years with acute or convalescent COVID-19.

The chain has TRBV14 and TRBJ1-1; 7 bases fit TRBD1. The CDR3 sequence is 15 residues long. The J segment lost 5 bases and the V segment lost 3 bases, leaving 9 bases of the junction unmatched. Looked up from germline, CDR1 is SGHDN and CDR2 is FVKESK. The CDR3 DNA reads TGTGCCAGCAGCCAGGCAAAGACAGGGAGGACTGAAGCTTTCTTT. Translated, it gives CASSQAKTGRTEAFF.

The CDR3, as DNA: TGTGCCAGCAGTTTCCTAGCGGGGTACAATGAGCAGTTCTTC. It specifies CASSFLAGYNEQFF. The chain uses TRBV28 and TRBJ2-1; 9 positions match TRBD2. This CDR3 has 14 residues. Germline V gene sequence: CDR1 MDHEN, CDR2 SYDVKM. The J segment lost 4 bases and the V segment lost 3 bases, leaving 1 base of the junction unmatched.

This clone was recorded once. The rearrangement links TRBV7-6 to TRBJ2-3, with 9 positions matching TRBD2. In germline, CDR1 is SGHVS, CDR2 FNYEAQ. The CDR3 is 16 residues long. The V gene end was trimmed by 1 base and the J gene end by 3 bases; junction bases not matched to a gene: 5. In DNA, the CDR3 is TGTGCCAGCAGCTTAGAGGCGGGAGGGCCGACAGATACGCAGTATTTT. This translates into CASSLEAGGPTDTQYF.

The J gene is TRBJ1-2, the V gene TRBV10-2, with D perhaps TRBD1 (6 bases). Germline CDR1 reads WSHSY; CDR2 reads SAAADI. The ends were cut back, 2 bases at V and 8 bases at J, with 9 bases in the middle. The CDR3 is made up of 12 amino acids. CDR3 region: CASSENRDGYTF. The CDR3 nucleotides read TGCGCCAGCAGTGAGAACAGGGACGGCTACACCTTC.

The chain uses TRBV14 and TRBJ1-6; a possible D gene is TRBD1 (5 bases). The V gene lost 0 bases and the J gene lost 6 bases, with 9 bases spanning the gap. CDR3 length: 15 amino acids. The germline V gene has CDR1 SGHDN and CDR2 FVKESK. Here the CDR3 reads CASSQDRGSNSPLHF. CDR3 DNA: TGTGCCAGCAGCCAAGATAGGGGCAGTAATTCACCCCTCCACTTT. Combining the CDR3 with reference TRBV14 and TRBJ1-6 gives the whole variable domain EAGVTQFPSHSVIEKGQTVTLRCDPISGHDNLYWYRRVMGKEIKFLLHFVKESKQDESGMPNNRFLAERTGGTYSTLKVQPAELEDSGVYFCASSQDRGSNSPLHFGNGTRLTVT.

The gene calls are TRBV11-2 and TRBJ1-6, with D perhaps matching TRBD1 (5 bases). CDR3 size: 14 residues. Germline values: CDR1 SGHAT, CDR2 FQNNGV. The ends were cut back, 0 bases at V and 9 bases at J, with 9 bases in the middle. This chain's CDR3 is CASSLDQGRSPLHF. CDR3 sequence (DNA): TGTGCCAGCAGCTTAGATCAGGGTCGTTCACCCCTCCACTTT.

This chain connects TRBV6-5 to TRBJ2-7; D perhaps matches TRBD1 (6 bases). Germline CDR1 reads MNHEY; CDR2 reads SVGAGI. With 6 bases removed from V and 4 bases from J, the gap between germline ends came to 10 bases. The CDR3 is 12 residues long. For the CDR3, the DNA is TGTGCCAGCAGCCGGACAGTGTACGAGCAGTACTTC. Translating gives CASSRTVYEQYF.

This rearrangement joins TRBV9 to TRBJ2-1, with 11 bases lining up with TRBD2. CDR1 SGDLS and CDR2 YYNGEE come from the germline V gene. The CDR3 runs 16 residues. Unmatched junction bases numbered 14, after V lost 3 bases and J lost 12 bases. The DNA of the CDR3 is TGTGCCAGCAGCGCCCGTAGCGGGGGGGCAAAAATCCGGCAGTTCTTC. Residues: CASSARSGGAKIRQFF.

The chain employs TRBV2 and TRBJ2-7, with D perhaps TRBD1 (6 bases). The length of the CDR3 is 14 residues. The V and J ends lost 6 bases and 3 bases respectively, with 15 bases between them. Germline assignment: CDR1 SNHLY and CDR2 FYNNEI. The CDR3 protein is CASREPGTSYEQYF. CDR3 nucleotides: TGTGCCAGCAGGGAGCCAGGGACAAGCTACGAGCAGTACTTC.

CDR3 sequence: CSVATRDSQYEQYF. The CDR3 DNA reads TGCAGCGTAGCCACCCGGGACAGTCAATACGAGCAGTACTTC. V and J are TRBV29-1 and TRBJ2-7, with TRBD1 identical over 7 bases. The CDR3 contains 14 residues. The V segment lost 6 bases and the J segment 4 bases; nucleotides outside the gene matches: 12. The germline V gene encodes CDR1 SQVTM and CDR2 ANQGSEA.

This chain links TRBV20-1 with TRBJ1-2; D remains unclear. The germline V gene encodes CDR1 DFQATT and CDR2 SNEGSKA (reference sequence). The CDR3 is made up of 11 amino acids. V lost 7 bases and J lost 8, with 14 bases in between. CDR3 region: CSVQIREGYTF. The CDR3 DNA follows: TGCAGTGTGCAGATCCGGGAAGGCTACACCTTC.

The CDR3 DNA sequence: TGCGCCAGCAGCTTGGCTTTAGCGGGGACCACAGATACGCAGTATTTT. Its protein is CASSLALAGTTDTQYF. This sequence joins TRBV5-1 and TRBJ2-3; 8 nucleotides match TRBD2. Germline CDR1 reads SGHRS; CDR2 reads YFSETQ. The V and J ends lost 0 bases and 2 bases, in that order; junction bases with no gene match: 5. This CDR3 is built from 16 residues. The complete variable domain, with remaining parts taken from reference TRBV5-1 and TRBJ2-3, reads KAGVTQTPRYLIKTRGQQVTLSCSPISGHRSVSWYQQTPGQGLQFLFEYFSETQRNKGNFPGRFSGRQFSNSRSEMNVSTLELGDSALYLCASSLALAGTTDTQYFGPGTRLTVL.

The CDR3: CASSPVTGNYGYTF. In DNA, the CDR3 is TGTGCCAGCTCACCCGTGACAGGGAACTATGGCTACACCTTC. This chain uses TRBV18 with TRBJ1-2; 7 bases fit TRBD1. The V and J ends lost 3 bases and 2 bases, in that order; junction bases with no gene match: 3. Germline V gives CDR1 KGHSH, CDR2 LQKENI. The CDR3 runs 14 residues. The entire variable domain, with the rest obtained from reference TRBV18 and TRBJ1-2, is as follows: NAGVMQNPRHLVRRRGQEARLRCSPMKGHSHVYWYRQLPEEGLKFMVYLQKENIIDESGMPKERFSAEFPKEGPSILRIQQVVRGDSAAYFCASSPVTGNYGYTFGSGTRLTVV.

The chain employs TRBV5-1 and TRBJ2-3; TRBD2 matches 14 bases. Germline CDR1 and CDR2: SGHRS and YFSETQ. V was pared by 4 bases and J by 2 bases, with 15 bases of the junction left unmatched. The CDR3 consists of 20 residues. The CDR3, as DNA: TGCGCCAGCAGCCCGGCGGGACTAGCGGGAGATCGGGTTTTCACAGATACGCAGTATTTT. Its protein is CASSPAGLAGDRVFTDTQYF.

The CDR3 sequence: CASSTSWSGAEAFF. Here the CDR3 DNA reads TGTGCCAGTAGTACCTCCTGGTCAGGGGCTGAAGCTTTCTTT. The genes are TRBV19 and TRBJ1-1, with D possibly being TRBD1 (6 bases). The CDR3 covers 14 residues. Looked up from germline, CDR1 is LNHDA and CDR2 is SQIVND (reference sequence). The germline V and J ends were trimmed by 4 bases and 6 bases, with 15 bases remaining between them.

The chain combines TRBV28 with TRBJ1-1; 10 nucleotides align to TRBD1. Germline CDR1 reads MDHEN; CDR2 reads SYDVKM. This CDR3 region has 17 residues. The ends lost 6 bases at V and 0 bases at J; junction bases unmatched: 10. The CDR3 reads CASRRQGARKVNTEAFF. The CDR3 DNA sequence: TGTGCCAGCAGAAGACAGGGGGCGCGGAAAGTGAACACTGAAGCTTTCTTT.

The CDR3 coding sequence is TGTGCCAGCAGCTTCCCCTTGACTAGCGGGGCCCTCTCCTACAATGAGCAGTTCTTC. It translates to CASSFPLTSGALSYNEQFF. The V gene is TRBV11-2, the J gene TRBJ2-1; 11 positions agree with TRBD2. Unmatched junction bases numbered 10, after V lost 3 bases and J lost 0 bases. Germline-derived CDR1 and CDR2 are SGHAT and FQNNGV. The CDR3 length is 19 residues.

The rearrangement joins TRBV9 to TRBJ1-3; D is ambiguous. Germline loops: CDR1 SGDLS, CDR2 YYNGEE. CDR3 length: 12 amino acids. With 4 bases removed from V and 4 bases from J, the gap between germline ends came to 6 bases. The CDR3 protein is CASSPPGNTIYF. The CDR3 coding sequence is TGTGCCAGCAGCCCCCCGGGAAACACCATATATTTT.

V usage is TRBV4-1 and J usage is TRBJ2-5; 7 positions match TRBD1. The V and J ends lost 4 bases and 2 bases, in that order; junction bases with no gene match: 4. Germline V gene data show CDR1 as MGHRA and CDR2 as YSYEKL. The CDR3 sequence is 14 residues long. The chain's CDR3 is CASSRETGQETQYF. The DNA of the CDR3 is TGCGCCAGCAGCCGGGAGACAGGGCAAGAGACCCAGTACTTC.

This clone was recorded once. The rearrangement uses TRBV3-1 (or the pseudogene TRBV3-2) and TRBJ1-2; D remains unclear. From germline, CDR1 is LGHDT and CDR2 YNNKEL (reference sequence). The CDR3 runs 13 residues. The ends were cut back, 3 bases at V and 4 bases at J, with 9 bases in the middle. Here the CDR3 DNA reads TGTGCCAGCAGCCACAGCGTGGGCTATGGCTACACCTTC. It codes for CASSHSVGYGYTF.

The CDR3 region is CASSLHRGTYF. The CDR3, as DNA: TGTGCCAGCAGTCTCCACCGGGGTACGTACTTC. The chain employs TRBV6-5 and TRBJ2-7; D is perhaps TRBD2 (5 bases). This CDR3 spans 11 amino acids. Between the trimmed V and J ends, which lost 5 bases and 12 bases, there was a span of 14 bases. CDR1 and CDR2 from the germline V gene are MNHEY and SVGAGI.

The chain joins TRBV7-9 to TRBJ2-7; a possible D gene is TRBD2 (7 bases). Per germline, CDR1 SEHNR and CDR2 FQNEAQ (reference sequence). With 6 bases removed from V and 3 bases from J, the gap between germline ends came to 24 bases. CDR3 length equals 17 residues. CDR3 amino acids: CASSGTDRTSVHYEQYF. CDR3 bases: TGTGCCAGCAGTGGGACGGACAGAACTAGCGTTCACTACGAGCAGTACTTC.

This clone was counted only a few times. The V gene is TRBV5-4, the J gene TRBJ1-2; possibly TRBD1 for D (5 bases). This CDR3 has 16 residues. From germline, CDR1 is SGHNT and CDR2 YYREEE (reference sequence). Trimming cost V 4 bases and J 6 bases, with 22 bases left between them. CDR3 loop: CASSREEAWGEDGYTF. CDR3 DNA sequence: TGTGCCAGCAGCCGGGAAGAGGCCTGGGGGGAAGATGGCTACACCTTC.